This T cell receptor (beta chain) was identified in a study of T cell repertoires in cytomegalovirus infection. As concerns this clonotype: What it binds is not known.

The CDR3 has 15 residues. Trimming at V came to 0 bases and at J to 4 bases, leaving 6 bases not matched to a gene. Germline CDR1 and CDR2: DFQATT and SNEGSKA (reference sequence). TCRdb processed the reads anew with MiXCR; each CDR3 protein has one entry. The sample comprises 250,000 to 300,000 distinct CDR3 sequences, roughly a quarter of which are singletons, and roughly 13% rests with the top ten. Findings of the study overall: Based on cumulative public TCR beta family frequency, carriers of CMV plus the relevant HLA were identified.

This chain links TRBV20-1 with TRBJ2-7; TRBD2 matches 10 bases. This clonotype originated in a human donor in good health (CMV status not recorded). Some clones in this sample may be carry-over from other donors' samples. Sequencing used PBMCs. The CDR3 protein is CSARDPQTSGYEQYF. The CDR3 region has the DNA TGCAGTGCTAGAGACCCGCAGACTAGCGGGTACGAGCAGTACTTC.